The clone carrying this T cell receptor (beta chain) was counted many times. The entry originates in a study of early T cells in non-severe SARS-CoV-2 infection. At the level of the study: Unpaired chains resulted from sequencing bulk RNA of unsorted whole blood.

TCRdb used MiXCR to reprocess the 5' RACE reads, holding one entry per CDR3 protein. The repertoire holds about 77,000 distinct CDR3 sequences, 9% to 15% seen once, with around 15% in the top ten. The material was whole blood, obtained at baseline. The receptor was isolated from an adult who was a healthcare worker with PCR-confirmed SARS-CoV-2 infection or an uninfected control (not recorded which). The donor label of this sample is uncertain.

As DNA, the CDR3 is TGCGCCAGCAGCTTGTTGGGACGGATGGTCGAAGGCTACACCTTC. This gives the protein CASSLLGRMVEGYTF. V gene TRBV5-1 combines with J gene TRBJ1-2; D might be TRBD1 (5 bases). V lost 1 base, J lost 8 bases, and 18 bases lay in between. From germline, CDR1 is SGHRS and CDR2 YFSETQ. The CDR3 is 15 residues long.